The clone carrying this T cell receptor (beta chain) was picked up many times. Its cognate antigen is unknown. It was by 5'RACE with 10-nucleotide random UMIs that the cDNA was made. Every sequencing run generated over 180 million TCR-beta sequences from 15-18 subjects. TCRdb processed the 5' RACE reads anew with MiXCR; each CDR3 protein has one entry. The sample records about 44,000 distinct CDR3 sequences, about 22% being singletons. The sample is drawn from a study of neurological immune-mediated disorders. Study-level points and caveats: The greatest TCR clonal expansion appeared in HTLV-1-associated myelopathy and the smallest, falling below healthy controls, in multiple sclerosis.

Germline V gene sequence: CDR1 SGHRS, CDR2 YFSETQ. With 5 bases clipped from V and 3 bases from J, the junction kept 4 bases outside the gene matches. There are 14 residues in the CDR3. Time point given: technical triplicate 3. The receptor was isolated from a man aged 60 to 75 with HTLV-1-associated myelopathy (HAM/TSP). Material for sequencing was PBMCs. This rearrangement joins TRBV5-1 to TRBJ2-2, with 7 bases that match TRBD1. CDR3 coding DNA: TGCGCCAGCAGTCTCCAGGGGGACACCGGGGAGCTGTTTTTT. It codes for CASSLQGDTGELFF.